This entry is about one T cell receptor beta chain. These data come from a study of blood T cell repertoires in COVID-19. Turning to the study itself: Whether acute or convalescent, the COVID-19 samples came from the United States, Italy and Spain. Nucleic acid was either cDNA or gDNA, and it came from T cells, B-cell-depleted T cells, or PBMCs.

Germline CDR1 and CDR2: SGHRS and YFSETQ. The CDR3 consists of 14 residues. Trimming took 0 bases from V and 2 from J, leaving 7 bases between them. Source study methods: Amplified reference gene primers provided the basis for estimating nucleated cell counts. The method was immunoSEQ multiplex PCR; TCRdb's version includes in-frame clones alone and lacks a portion of them. Clone size and V and J calls were adopted from that table, with D and trimming inferred from the DNA. The table includes 80,000 to 100,000 clones, almost 80% detected once. The V and J genes are TRBV5-1 and TRBJ2-3; the D gene is possibly TRBD1 (6 bases). This sequence originates from a human donor in a cohort sampled during active COVID-19. The sequenced material came from peripheral blood. The DNA for the CDR3 is TGCGCCAGCAGCTTGGGGGACACCACAGATACGCAGTATTTT. Residues: CASSLGDTTDTQYF.